Presented here are 18 T cell receptor beta chains from one specimen sequenced in a study of cytomegalovirus exposure and HLA in healthy donors (dated by TCRdb to about 2017). Library prep was done by the immunoSEQ multiplex PCR assay. The multiplex PCR relied on a mix of 60 forward primers for TCR Vbeta segments and 13 reverse primers for TCR Jbeta segments. In TCRdb, the immuneACCESS table is reduced to in-frame sequences with V and J assigned. These tables do not hold every clone; where another copy was compared, an unresolved V gene accounts for under half, and the others remain unexplained. For this sample the table gives about 140,000 clones, of which roughly four fifths were detected only once. About 3.2% of the sample is held by the ten biggest clonotypes. Sample: PBMCs. The receptors derive from a young man in good health and CMV-seropositive.

The J gene is TRBJ1-3, the V gene TRBV7-2; D gene unclear. CDR3 length: 18 residues. Trimming took off 3 bases at V and 0 bases at J, with 18 bases between the two ends. CDR1 and CDR2 from the germline V gene are SGHTA and FQGNSA. The CDR3 DNA reads as TGTGCCAGCAGCTTCCTCGAGAGGTCAAGCCTCTCTGGAAACACCATATATTTT. Protein product: CASSFLERSSLSGNTIYF.

The chain joins TRBV5-6 to TRBJ1-2; TRBD1 matches 12 bases. The V and J ends lost 4 bases and 4 bases, in that order; junction bases with no gene match: 11. The CDR3 runs to 17 residues. CDR1 and CDR2 (germline): SGHDT, YYEEEE. This CDR3 reads CASSPPGQGALSYGYTF. The CDR3 DNA is TGTGCCAGCAGCCCCCCGGGACAGGGGGCTCTTTCCTATGGCTACACCTTC.

CDR3 loop: CASGGRGFWEKLFF. DNA of the CDR3: TGTGCCAGCGGAGGGAGGGGATTTTGGGAAAAACTGTTTTTT. The chain has TRBV28 and TRBJ1-4; weak D call: TRBD1 (5 bases). The V gene lost 8 bases and the J gene lost 8 bases, with 18 bases spanning the gap. The CDR3 extends over 14 amino acids. Germline loops: CDR1 MDHEN, CDR2 SYDVKM.

V usage is TRBV4-1 and J usage is TRBJ2-5; no definite D call. Germline V gene sequence: CDR1 MGHRA, CDR2 YSYEKL. The CDR3 has 15 residues. Trimming took off 0 bases at V and 2 bases at J, with 10 bases between the two ends. CDR3 loop: CASSQDWLVQETQYF. The CDR3, as DNA: TGCGCCAGCAGCCAAGATTGGCTAGTGCAAGAGACCCAGTACTTC.

V is TRBV28 and J is TRBJ1-1; D unresolved. The CDR3 loop spans 14 amino acids. CDR1 and CDR2 (germline): MDHEN, SYDVKM. V gave up 7 bases and J gave up 4 bases, with 16 bases separating them. CDR3 nucleotides: TGTGCCAGCACTCCCGGCGGGATAAGCACTGAAGCTTTCTTT. This sequence encodes CASTPGGISTEAFF.

The genes are TRBV6-1 and TRBJ2-5, with D maybe TRBD1 (6 bases). V dropped 10 bases and J dropped 4 bases, with 16 bases sitting between them. CDR1 MNHNS and CDR2 SASEGT come from the germline V gene. The CDR3 has 13 amino acids. The CDR3 sequence is CATHRDAAETQYF. The CDR3 DNA reads as TGTGCCACCCACAGGGATGCGGCAGAGACCCAGTACTTC.

The chain carries TRBV6-5 and TRBJ2-1; D possibly corresponds to TRBD1 (5 bases). V shed 5 bases and J shed 12 bases, with 20 bases lying between them. CDR3 length equals 14 residues. The germline gives CDR1 MNHEY, CDR2 SVGAGI. CDR3 nucleotides: TGTGCCAGCAGTCCCTCTCGGCAGGGTGAGAGGCAGTTCTTC. Translating gives CASSPSRQGERQFF.

A single count supports this clone. The rearrangement links TRBV5-6 to TRBJ2-2; TRBD2 agrees at 10 bases. The CDR3 has 18 residues. V gave up 3 bases and J gave up 4 bases; unmatched junction bases: 12. CDR1 and CDR2 from the germline V gene are SGHDT and YYEEEE. The CDR3 sequence is CASSSEIAGGRGTGELFF. Written as DNA, the CDR3 is TGTGCCAGCAGCTCAGAAATAGCGGGAGGTCGTGGCACCGGGGAGCTGTTTTTT.

The genes are TRBV5-6 and TRBJ1-2, with 8 positions matching TRBD1. With 2 bases clipped from V and 7 bases from J, the junction kept 10 bases outside the gene matches. Germline assignment: CDR1 SGHDT and CDR2 YYEEEE. The CDR3 runs to 15 residues. CDR3 sequence reads: CASSLRTGRNVGYTF. CDR3 nucleotide sequence: TGTGCCAGCAGCTTAAGGACAGGGCGGAACGTTGGCTACACCTTC.

V gene TRBV5-1 combines with J gene TRBJ2-2; D is perhaps TRBD2 (5 bases). Germline V gives CDR1 SGHRS, CDR2 YFSETQ. The CDR3 is 14 amino acids. Trimming stripped 2 bases from V and 3 bases from J, with 8 bases between. The CDR3 region has the DNA TGCGCCAGCAGCTTACAAGCGGACACCGGGGAGCTGTTTTTT. As protein: CASSLQADTGELFF.

The V call is TRBV6-1, the J call TRBJ2-5; D is possibly TRBD1 (6 bases). Trimming pared 7 bases from V and 4 bases from J, leaving 16 bases between. The germline gives CDR1 MNHNS, CDR2 SASEGT. CDR3 length equals 14 residues. The CDR3 sequence is CASNLALGAETQYF. CDR3 nucleotides: TGTGCCAGCAACCTCGCGTTGGGGGCAGAGACCCAGTACTTC.

The V gene is TRBV4-1, the J gene TRBJ1-6; D may be TRBD1 (6 bases). This CDR3 has 15 residues. Deletions cut 4 bases from V and 6 bases from J, with 13 bases between. Germline loops: CDR1 MGHRA, CDR2 YSYEKL. The CDR3 spells CASSLTGRSNSPLHF. CDR3 sequence (DNA): TGCGCCAGCAGCCTCACAGGGCGTAGTAATTCACCCCTCCACTTT.

The genes are TRBV7-9 and TRBJ1-2; D gene ambiguous. The germline CDR1 and CDR2 sequences are SEHNR and FQNEAQ (reference sequence). The CDR3 is made up of 16 amino acids. V was trimmed by 3 bases and J by 1 base, leaving 15 bases between them. Here the CDR3 reads CASSFLESPFNYGYTF. CDR3 nucleotides: TGTGCCAGCAGCTTTCTCGAGAGCCCCTTTAACTATGGCTACACCTTC.

The chain is built from TRBV28 and TRBJ1-6; the match to TRBD1 covers 7 bases. The germline V gene encodes CDR1 MDHEN and CDR2 SYDVKM. Trimming cost V 4 bases and J 7 bases; bases outside gene matches: 7. This CDR3 is built from 15 residues. The CDR3 DNA reads TGTGCCAGCAGTTCAACGACAGGGCGCAATTCACCCCTCCACTTT. The encoded protein is CASSSTTGRNSPLHF.

This clone was seen a handful of times. The V gene is TRBV19, the J gene TRBJ1-1; D gene uncertain. The CDR3 is made up of 13 amino acids. Trimming took off 5 bases at V and 5 bases at J, with 12 bases between the two ends. Germline lookup yields CDR1 LNHDA and CDR2 SQIVND (reference sequence). The CDR3 bases are TGTGCCAGTAGTGAGGGTGGGGAGACTGAAGCTTTCTTT. It yields the protein CASSEGGETEAFF.

V and J are TRBV18 and TRBJ2-7; D might be TRBD2 (5 bases). Per germline, CDR1 KGHSH and CDR2 LQKENI. This CDR3 is built from 15 residues. Trimming removed 3 bases at V and 4 bases at J, with 16 bases between. The CDR3: CASSPAGGLAYEQYF. In DNA form, the CDR3 reads TGTGCCAGCTCACCCGCAGGCGGGTTGGCATACGAGCAGTACTTC. Filled out from reference TRBV18 and TRBJ2-7, the complete variable domain reads NAGVMQNPRHLVRRRGQEARLRCSPMKGHSHVYWYRQLPEEGLKFMVYLQKENIIDESGMPKERFSAEFPKEGPSILRIQQVVRGDSAAYFCASSPAGGLAYEQYFGPGTRLTVT.

This clone is a singleton in its sample. This sequence joins TRBV19 and TRBJ2-3; TRBD1 aligns across 7 bases. Germline V gene sequence: CDR1 LNHDA, CDR2 SQIVND (reference sequence). J gave up 3 bases and V 7 bases, and 7 bases lay outside the gene matches. The CDR3 has 14 residues. Here the CDR3 reads CASTTTGATDTQYF. As DNA, the CDR3 is TGTGCCAGTACCACAACAGGGGCGACAGATACGCAGTATTTT.

The rearrangement uses TRBV28 and TRBJ1-2; 9 nucleotides line up with TRBD1. This CDR3 is built from 15 residues. Germline loops: CDR1 MDHEN, CDR2 SYDVKM. Losses at the gene ends were 4 bases for V and 8 bases for J; bases not matched to a gene: 11. CDR3 amino acids: CASSSRRDGTGGYTF. As DNA, the CDR3 is TGTGCCAGCAGTTCGCGCCGGGACGGGACAGGGGGCTACACCTTC.